One and the same sample provided the 27 T cell receptor beta chains below, sequenced in a study of blood T cell repertoires in COVID-19 (TCRdb year 2020). The library was obtained by the immunoSEQ multiplex PCR assay. Here the immuneACCESS table is served through TCRdb, limited to in-frame sequences with V and J called. Missing clones are a known gap in these copies; in checked studies unresolved V genes cover under half, and the rest lacks a known reason. Across this sample there are fewer than 650,000 clones, with about 89% seen only once. The leading ten clones occupy roughly 7.3% of the sample. Sequencing was done on a sample of peripheral blood. The source of these receptors is a woman aged 45 to 65 with COVID-19, enrolled during active disease.

V and J are TRBV9 and TRBJ2-7; no clear D gene. The germline V gene encodes CDR1 SGDLS and CDR2 YYNGEE. The CDR3 has 15 amino acids. The germline V and J ends were trimmed by 0 bases and 0 bases, with 10 bases remaining between them. CDR3 DNA: TGTGCCAGCAGCGTAGGGCCGGGTGTCTCCTACGAGCAGTACTTC. This codes for CASSVGPGVSYEQYF. The full variable domain, in which reference TRBV9 and TRBJ2-7 provide the parts outside the CDR3, is DSGVTQTPKHLITATGQRVTLRCSPRSGDLSVYWYQQSLDQGLQFLIQYYNGEERAKGNILERFSAQQFPDLHSELNLSSLELGDSALYFCASSVGPGVSYEQYFGPGTRLTVT.

V is TRBV28 and J is TRBJ2-2, with D possibly TRBD1 on 6 matching bases. The CDR3 consists of 16 residues. The V end lost 3 bases, the J end lost 0 bases, and 11 bases lay between the germline ends. CDR1 and CDR2 from the germline V gene are MDHEN and SYDVKM. CDR3 nucleotide sequence: TGTGCCAGCAGTTTCTGGCAGGGGTCGAACACCGGGGAGCTGTTTTTT. This gives the protein CASSFWQGSNTGELFF.

This rearrangement joins TRBV7-8 to TRBJ1-5, with D uncertain. There are 16 residues in the CDR3. The V end was cut by 5 bases, the J end by 6 bases, with 20 bases between. The V gene's germline CDR1 is SGHVS and CDR2 FQNEAQ. This chain's CDR3 is CASSPQGGGSVQPQHF. The CDR3 nucleotides are TGTGCCAGCAGCCCCCAAGGAGGAGGATCGGTTCAGCCCCAGCATTTT.

CDR3 region: CASRGGEKLFF. The CDR3 DNA follows: TGTGCCAGCAGGGGGGGGGAAAAACTGTTTTTT. The chain carries TRBV25-1 and TRBJ1-4, with D possibly being TRBD1 (5 bases). The CDR3 covers 11 residues. V was cut by 6 bases and J by 8 bases, with 7 bases left in between. Germline V lookup: CDR1 MGHDK, CDR2 SYGVNS.

This chain links TRBV11-2 with TRBJ1-2, with unresolved D. CDR1 is SGHAT and CDR2 is FQNNGV in the germline V gene. Trimming left V 5 bases short and J 0 bases short, with 4 bases between. CDR3 length: 12 residues. The CDR3 DNA reads as TGTGCCAGCAGCCCAACTAACTATGGCTACACCTTC. Translation gives CASSPTNYGYTF.

This clone has only a few counts. Other nucleotide sequences from this sample produce the same CDR3. The genes are TRBV6-1 and TRBJ2-7; tentatively, D is TRBD1 (5 bases). Trimming removed 1 base at V and 2 bases at J, with 6 bases between. This CDR3 is built from 13 residues. Germline values: CDR1 MNHNS, CDR2 SASEGT. CDR3 sequence reads: CASSEGGPYEQYF. The CDR3 DNA follows: TGTGCCAGCAGTGAAGGGGGCCCCTACGAGCAGTACTTC.

This clone was seen only a few times. Other DNA sequences in the same sample also yield this CDR3. The chain carries TRBV6-5 and TRBJ1-1; TRBD1 agrees at 7 bases. Germline assignment: CDR1 MNHEY and CDR2 SVGAGI. V trimming: 7 bases; J trimming: 5 bases; junction bases outside the gene matches: 1. The length of the CDR3 is 11 residues. CDR3 region: CASTGGTEAFF. In DNA, the CDR3 is TGTGCCAGCACAGGGGGTACTGAAGCTTTCTTT.

This clone was picked up one time. The chain has TRBV7-2 and TRBJ1-2, with unresolved D. The CDR3 is 13 residues long. Trimming stripped 5 bases from V and 9 bases from J, with 16 bases between. Germline CDR1 and CDR2: SGHTA and FQGNSA. CDR3 sequence: CASSDRRVRSYTF. DNA of the CDR3: TGTGCCAGCAGCGACCGACGGGTCCGGAGCTACACCTTC.

The V call is TRBV5-1, the J call TRBJ2-7; TRBD2 matches at 7 bases. CDR1 and CDR2 (germline): SGHRS, YFSETQ. The V segment lost 4 bases and the J segment 2 bases; nucleotides outside the gene matches: 9. The CDR3 loop spans 15 amino acids. For the CDR3, the DNA is TGCGCCAGCAGCACGGGACTACATAACGCCTACGAGCAGTACTTC. This encodes CASSTGLHNAYEQYF.

This clone has just a few counts. V is TRBV7-9 and J is TRBJ2-7; 7 bases map to TRBD2. Trimming took 5 bases from V and 2 from J; bases not matched to a gene: 6. The CDR3 spans 14 residues. The germline CDR1 and CDR2 sequences are SEHNR and FQNEAQ (reference sequence). CDR3 coding DNA: TGTGCCAGCAGCGAAGCGGGGTCCCCCTACGAGCAGTACTTC. This encodes CASSEAGSPYEQYF.

This clone appeared a few times. Different DNA sequences within this sample yield the same CDR3. This chain links TRBV5-1 with TRBJ1-1; 9 bases agree with TRBD1. The CDR3 spans 14 residues. After removal of 4 bases from V and 5 bases from J, the junction contained 6 bases not matched to a gene. The germline gives CDR1 SGHRS, CDR2 YFSETQ. In DNA, the CDR3 is TGCGCCAGCAGCCCTAGGACAGGGGAGACTGAAGCTTTCTTT. This gives the protein CASSPRTGETEAFF.

The chain couples TRBV24-1 to TRBJ2-2, with D maybe TRBD1 (6 bases). The germline V and J ends were trimmed by 4 bases and 4 bases, with 12 bases remaining between them. Per the germline V gene, CDR1 is KGHDR and CDR2 is SFDVKD. CDR3 length equals 15 residues. The DNA of the CDR3 is TGTGCCACCAGTGACCGGACAGTATTCACCGGGGAGCTGTTTTTT. Translation: CATSDRTVFTGELFF.

The chain is built from TRBV7-9 and TRBJ2-1; 9 bases agree with TRBD1. Germline values: CDR1 SEHNR, CDR2 FQNEAQ (reference sequence). V lost 1 base to trimming and J lost 8 bases; unmatched junction nucleotides: 3. This CDR3 region has 14 residues. The CDR3 reads CASSLGDRVDEQFF. In DNA, the CDR3 is TGTGCCAGCAGCTTAGGGGACAGGGTCGATGAGCAGTTCTTC.

The gene calls are TRBV19 and TRBJ1-2, with 8 bases identical to TRBD1. CDR1 LNHDA and CDR2 SQIVND come from the germline V gene (reference sequence). Trimming took 5 bases from V and 4 from J; bases not matched to a gene: 3. The CDR3 has 13 amino acids. The CDR3 sequence: CASSSGGAYGYTF. As DNA, the CDR3 is TGTGCCAGTAGTTCAGGGGGCGCCTATGGCTACACCTTC. Full variable domain (remainder filled in from reference TRBV19 and TRBJ1-2): DGGITQSPKYLFRKEGQNVTLSCEQNLNHDAMYWYRQDPGQGLRLIYYSQIVNDFQKGDIAEGYSVSREKKESFPLTVTSAQKNPTAFYLCASSSGGAYGYTFGSGTRLTVV.

The chain is built from TRBV30 and TRBJ1-2, with D hard to call. This CDR3 contains 16 residues. The germline CDR1 and CDR2 sequences are GTSNPN and SVGIG (reference sequence). Trimming cost V 1 base and J 0 bases, with 15 bases left between them. Here the CDR3 reads CAWSGPGPTANYGYTF. The CDR3 region has the DNA TGTGCCTGGAGTGGCCCCGGTCCAACGGCTAACTATGGCTACACCTTC.

V usage is TRBV28 and J usage is TRBJ1-6, with D maybe TRBD1 (5 bases). This CDR3 is built from 16 residues. CDR1 is MDHEN and CDR2 is SYDVKM in the germline V gene. Trimming pared 7 bases from V and 0 bases from J, leaving 13 bases between. CDR3 in amino acids: CASTLGGSSYNSPLHF. For the CDR3, the DNA is TGTGCCAGCACCTTGGGGGGGAGCTCCTATAATTCACCCCTCCACTTT.

The rearrangement links TRBV27 to TRBJ1-1; 7 bases are a match to TRBD1. CDR1 and CDR2 from the germline V gene are MNHEY and SMNVEV (reference sequence). The V segment lost 4 bases and the J segment 5 bases; nucleotides outside the gene matches: 4. The CDR3 sequence is 13 residues long. The CDR3 loop is CASSSTGRTEAFF. In DNA, the CDR3 is TGTGCCAGCAGTTCGACAGGGAGGACTGAAGCTTTCTTT.

This clone turned up a few times. Additional DNA sequences in this sample encode the identical CDR3. This chain uses TRBV5-1 with TRBJ1-1; perhaps TRBD1 as D (5 bases). The germline V gene encodes CDR1 SGHRS and CDR2 YFSETQ. The CDR3 contains 13 residues. Trimming removed 2 bases at V and 1 base at J, with 6 bases between. CDR3 loop: CASSFGQNTEAFF. The CDR3 nucleotides read TGCGCCAGCAGCTTTGGACAGAACACTGAAGCTTTCTTT.

This clone was seen only a few times. The V and J genes are TRBV27 and TRBJ1-1; D ambiguous. CDR3 length equals 13 residues. From germline, CDR1 is MNHEY and CDR2 SMNVEV (reference sequence). Trimming removed 8 bases at V and 1 base at J, with 11 bases between. The CDR3 DNA reads TGTGCCAGCTTTCGACCAGGGAACACTGAAGCTTTCTTT. Amino acids: CASFRPGNTEAFF.

J is TRBJ2-1 and V is TRBV5-1, with TRBD1 as a possible D gene (6 bases). The germline gives CDR1 SGHRS, CDR2 YFSETQ. CDR3 length: 14 residues. Trimming took off 4 bases at V and 9 bases at J, with 17 bases between the two ends. Here the CDR3 reads CASSVAGARGEQFF. The CDR3 DNA follows: TGCGCCAGCAGCGTGGCAGGGGCCAGGGGTGAGCAGTTCTTC.

The chain joins TRBV5-1 to TRBJ1-1, with 9 bases that match TRBD1. The V and J ends lost 4 bases and 4 bases, in that order; junction bases with no gene match: 11. Germline V lookup: CDR1 SGHRS, CDR2 YFSETQ. This CDR3 is 16 amino acids long. The CDR3: CASSSRTGGEGTEAFF. CDR3 in DNA: TGCGCCAGCAGCAGTAGAACAGGGGGCGAGGGCACTGAAGCTTTCTTT. Filled out from reference TRBV5-1 and TRBJ1-1, the complete variable domain reads KAGVTQTPRYLIKTRGQQVTLSCSPISGHRSVSWYQQTPGQGLQFLFEYFSETQRNKGNFPGRFSGRQFSNSRSEMNVSTLELGDSALYLCASSSRTGGEGTEAFFGQGTRLTVV.

This rearrangement joins TRBV11-2 to TRBJ1-3; 8 bases fit TRBD1. The CDR3 runs 14 residues. Trimming took 4 bases from V and 4 from J; bases not matched to a gene: 3. Germline assignment: CDR1 SGHAT and CDR2 FQNNGV. The CDR3 sequence: CASSSSGGGNTIYF. Written as DNA, the CDR3 is TGTGCCAGCAGCTCTTCAGGGGGCGGAAACACCATATATTTT. The full variable domain, rest sourced from reference TRBV11-2 and TRBJ1-3, is EAGVAQSPRYKIIEKRQSVAFWCNPISGHATLYWYQQILGQGPKLLIQFQNNGVVDDSQLPKDRFSAERLKGVDSTLKIQPAKLEDSAVYLCASSSSGGGNTIYFGEGSWLTVV.

The chain is built from TRBV2 and TRBJ2-6; possible D gene TRBD2, 5 bases. V was pared by 3 bases and J by 0 bases, with 9 bases between. The germline gives CDR1 SNHLY, CDR2 FYNNEI. This CDR3 has 16 residues. The DNA of the CDR3 is TGTGCCAGCAGTGACGGACTGACCTCTGGGGCCAACGTCCTGACTTTC. Amino acid sequence: CASSDGLTSGANVLTF. The entire variable domain, with the rest obtained from reference TRBV2 and TRBJ2-6, is as follows: EPEVTQTPSHQVTQMGQEVILRCVPISNHLYFYWYRQILGQKVEFLVSFYNNEISEKSEIFDDQFSVERPDGSNFTLKIRSTKLEDSAMYFCASSDGLTSGANVLTFGAGSRLTVL.

The chain recombines TRBV6-1 with TRBJ2-7, with D perhaps TRBD1 (6 bases). V was shortened by 1 base and J by 6 bases, with 13 bases between the two germline ends. Germline V gene sequence: CDR1 MNHNS, CDR2 SASEGT. This CDR3 is 14 amino acids long. The CDR3 region is CASSEGTAFAEQYF. The CDR3 coding sequence is TGTGCCAGCAGTGAAGGGACAGCGTTCGCCGAGCAGTACTTC.

This clone was counted once. This chain joins TRBV6-5 and TRBJ1-1, with 7 bases matching TRBD1. V trimming: 7 bases; J trimming: 3 bases; junction bases outside the gene matches: 8. The CDR3 covers 14 residues. Germline values: CDR1 MNHEY, CDR2 SVGAGI. The CDR3 region is CASKEGAGYTEAFF. In DNA, the CDR3 is TGTGCCAGCAAAGAGGGGGCAGGGTACACTGAAGCTTTCTTT.

The rearrangement joins TRBV4-1 to TRBJ2-7; D is possibly TRBD2 (6 bases). The CDR3 runs to 18 residues. Germline CDR1 is MGHRA and CDR2 is YSYEKL. V was clipped by 1 base and J by 1 base, with 20 bases between them. This CDR3 reads CASSQGYVAGLFSYEQYF. As DNA, the CDR3 is TGCGCCAGCAGCCAAGGTTATGTCGCGGGGCTATTTTCCTACGAGCAGTACTTC.

The rearrangement links TRBV12-3 or TRBV12-4 to TRBJ1-1; D is perhaps TRBD1 (5 bases). Trimming pared 2 bases from V and 6 bases from J, leaving 10 bases between. The CDR3 runs 13 residues. The CDR3 DNA sequence: TGTGCCAGCAGTTTACCCCCCAGGGCTGAAGCTTTCTTT. Its protein is CASSLPPRAEAFF.